This T cell receptor (beta chain) was recovered during a study of control samples from healthy donors and cancer patients (dated by TCRdb to the early 2020s). Only a few counts were recorded for this clone. Its antigen is unknown. The junction shows a germline mismatch at one end, possibly a read error. The method behind the library was the immunoSEQ multiplex PCR assay. As stored in TCRdb, this immuneACCESS dataset retains in-frame rearrangements with V and J assigned. A fraction of the clones does not appear; measured against another copy, unresolved V genes explain less than half of the discrepancy, and the remainder lacks a known reason. This sample has around 190,000 clones in its table, and nearly 90% of those were observed once. The top ten hold roughly 1.5% of the sample. The sample consisted of blood. The source is a woman in her forties or fifties in good health.

The bases are TGCGCCAGCAGTCAGCCCCAGCATTTT. It encodes CASSQPQHF. This sequence uses TRBV23-1 and TRBJ1-5, with the D segment identity uncertain. TRBV23-1 is reported as an ORF; its role is uncertain. There are 9 amino acids in the CDR3, from cysteine to phenylalanine inclusive. CDR3 DNA is the only sequence kept; it has 27 bases, read in frame from the first base.